What follows are 8 T cell receptor beta chains derived from one specimen sequenced in a study of blood T cell repertoires in COVID-19. Generated by immunoSEQ multiplex PCR, the TCRdb table keeps only in-frame clones and is missing some. The sample contains about 67,000 clones, around nine tenths of which appear only once. The sequenced sample was peripheral blood. These receptors were obtained from a woman over 75 with acute or convalescent COVID-19.

This sequence joins TRBV5-1 and TRBJ2-5; possible D gene TRBD2, 6 bases. V lost 0 bases, J lost 0 bases, and 15 bases lay in between. The CDR3 has 17 amino acids. Germline loops: CDR1 SGHRS, CDR2 YFSETQ. This chain's CDR3 is CASSLERDSLYQETQYF. For the CDR3, the DNA is TGCGCCAGCAGCTTGGAACGGGACTCCTTGTACCAAGAGACCCAGTACTTC.

This rearrangement joins TRBV15 to TRBJ2-1; TRBD2 aligns across 7 bases. This CDR3 spans 14 amino acids. V trimming: 8 bases; J trimming: 6 bases; junction bases outside the gene matches: 10. Germline CDR1 LNHNV, CDR2 YYDKDF (reference sequence). The CDR3 nucleotides read TGTGCCACCGAGGGAGCGGGATTAAGCAATGAGCAGTTCTTC. Its protein product is CATEGAGLSNEQFF.

This chain joins TRBV10-3 and TRBJ2-3; weak D call: TRBD1 (6 bases). Trimming took 7 bases from V and 1 from J, leaving 12 bases between them. Germline lookup yields CDR1 ENHRY and CDR2 SYGVKD. The CDR3 is 14 amino acids. In nucleotides, the CDR3 is TGTGCCATCAAACCCTCAGGGGGCACAGATACGCAGTATTTT. Translating it yields CAIKPSGGTDTQYF.

DNA for the CDR3: TGTGCCAGCAGCCAAGAGGGAGTGGGCCCTAACTATGGCTACACCTTC. Encoded protein: CASSQEGVGPNYGYTF. The genes are TRBV4-2 and TRBJ1-2, with no clear D. The V end lost 0 bases, the J end lost 0 bases, and 11 bases lay between the germline ends. The CDR3 has 16 amino acids. From germline, CDR1 is LGHNA and CDR2 YNFKEQ.

The chain employs TRBV5-1 and TRBJ2-7, with D unresolved. This CDR3 has 14 residues. The germline V and J ends were trimmed by 1 base and 6 bases, with 14 bases remaining between them. CDR1 SGHRS and CDR2 YFSETQ come from the germline V gene. CDR3 sequence reads: CASSLSGAVSEQYF. DNA for the CDR3: TGCGCCAGCAGCTTGTCTGGAGCAGTCAGCGAGCAGTACTTC.

The chain has TRBV7-9 and TRBJ1-2, with TRBD1 matching 7 bases. The CDR3 is 13 residues long. The V gene's germline CDR1 is SEHNR and CDR2 FQNEAQ (reference sequence). Losses at the gene ends were 5 bases for V and 8 bases for J; bases not matched to a gene: 8. The CDR3 reads CASSARQGGGYTF. The CDR3 DNA reads as TGTGCCAGCAGCGCTAGACAGGGTGGAGGCTACACCTTC.

The chain links TRBV11-3 to TRBJ2-2; D is ambiguous. This CDR3 region has 13 residues. V lost 5 bases to trimming and J lost 6 bases, with 10 bases between them. Germline CDR1 and CDR2: SGHNT and YENEEA. The CDR3 nucleotides are TGTGCCAGCAGCGTGGCTAGTGCCGGGGAGCTGTTTTTT. The encoded protein is CASSVASAGELFF. Full variable domain (remainder filled in from reference TRBV11-3 and TRBJ2-2): EAGVVQSPRYKIIEKKQPVAFWCNPISGHNTLYWYLQNLGQGPELLIRYENEEAVDDSQLPKDRFSAERLKGVDSTLKIQPAELGDSAVYLCASSVASAGELFFGEGSRLTVL.

The V gene is TRBV19, the J gene TRBJ2-2; 9 bases are shared with TRBD1. Losses at the gene ends were 4 bases for V and 2 bases for J; bases not matched to a gene: 5. Germline CDR1 is LNHDA and CDR2 is SQIVND (reference sequence). The CDR3 is 16 residues long. The CDR3 loop is CASSTPTGGNTGELFF. CDR3 DNA: TGTGCCAGTAGTACCCCGACAGGGGGAAACACCGGGGAGCTGTTTTTT. Full variable domain (missing parts from reference TRBV19 and TRBJ2-2): DGGITQSPKYLFRKEGQNVTLSCEQNLNHDAMYWYRQDPGQGLRLIYYSQIVNDFQKGDIAEGYSVSREKKESFPLTVTSAQKNPTAFYLCASSTPTGGNTGELFFGEGSRLTVL.